The T cell receptor beta chain under discussion was sequenced for a study of circulating CD8 cells and anti-PD-1 response in melanoma (dated by TCRdb to between 2020 and 2021). Background for the entire study: Nivolumab was given to patients intravenously at 3 mg/kg every 2 weeks. In on-treatment samples, a biotinylated anti-human IgG4 antibody was used to detect PD-1. Patients with complete or partial responses were classified as responders; those with stable or progressive disease (RECIST v1.1) as non-responders. The melanoma cohort included approximately 13 patients, of whom seven received anti-PD-1 as first-line therapy and six had previously received targeted therapy or immunotherapy. The TCR repertoire analysis was performed on roughly 11 melanoma patients, comprising 7 non-responders and 4 responders. Overall results and qualifications from the work: Repertoires were found to be largely private between subsets, with under 7% of TRB clonotypes shared at M1, and the highest sharing was observed between DPOS and TIGIT. The cohort mixed treatment-naive and previously treated patients, which the authors noted could influence results. The published TCR repertoire comparisons relied only on baseline and M1 samples from a small cohort that had few responders. Because tumor material was not accessible, tumor reactivity was instead assessed by peptide assays on expanded sorted subsets. The highest diversity was observed in the DNEG repertoire, similar and higher clonality was shown by the PD-1 and DPOS repertoires, and the lowest diversity was found in the TIGIT repertoires. Because material was limited, experiments were generally done without replicates.

This clonotype is identified as medium-sized (0.01 to 0.1%). The target of this receptor is not known. Base qualities are not recorded, but no much larger clone differs from it by a single base. Sequenced on a NextSeq 500. The QIAseq Immune Repertoire RNA Library Kit, Human TCR Panel was used to prepare TCR libraries from about 15 ng of total RNA. TCR libraries were sequenced on an Illumina NextSeq with a Mid Output V2 kit, using asymmetric 261x41 paired-end reads. Every TCR library was diluted down to roughly 4 nM, then pooled, denatured and loaded at roughly 0.91 pM. In the authors' own workflow: TCR FASTQ files were processed in the QIAGEN GeneGlobe Data Analysis Center, with downstream analysis in R 3.5.2. Clonality was calculated as one minus Shannon entropy normalized by the log of the number of unique productive sequences. Fisher exact tests at 5% FDR, run separately within each subset, picked out TRA or TRB clonotypes whose abundance differed between baseline and M1. Differentially abundant clonotypes were grouped as emerging, expanding, contracting or non-expanding/contracting. Morisita's overlap index was used to measure how much repertoires overlapped between patients. The public reads were quality trimmed at Q25 with fastp and then assembled into clones with MiXCR by TCRdb, keeping productive beta chains. Every CDR3 protein is listed once, alongside the most common genes and DNA of its rows. The V and J calls follow TCRdb's processing rather than the paper's. Counted in this sample were hundreds of distinct CDR3 sequences; 9% to 10% of them appeared once. The top ten hold roughly 50% of the sample.

Using a BD FACSAria II cell sorter, four subsets defined by PD-1 and/or TIGIT were sorted out of live CD3+CD8+TCRalphabeta+ cells. To characterize how relevant each subset is to anti-PD-1 therapy response, circulating CD8 T cells were sorted into four subsets based on PD-1 and TIGIT expression. For every sorted CD8 T-cell subset, sequencing covered both the TCR alpha and the TCR beta chains. Peripheral blood was collected at three points: before the first anti-PD-1 injection, after two injections and after four injections. PBMCs were isolated immediately by Ficoll gradient centrifugation. Until use, PBMCs were kept cryopreserved in liquid nitrogen in RPMI containing roughly 20% FCS and approximately 9.5% DMSO. Thawed PBMCs were stained with a viability dye and antibodies against CD3, CD8alpha, TCRalphabeta, PD-1 and TIGIT. The RNeasy Kit was used to extract total RNA, and all samples had a RIN greater than 7.

Looking up the germline V gene (reference sequence) yields CDR1 LNHDA and CDR2 SQIVND. At the junction V is shortened by 10 bases and J by 4 bases; bases outside the gene matches: 7. From its cysteine to its phenylalanine, the CDR3 spans 13 amino acids. The kept DNA is CDR3 alone, 39 bases in frame from the first base. The input for sequencing was CD8+ T cells from PBMCs, taken at baseline or after one month of anti-PD-1 therapy (not recorded which). Recombination joined TRBV19 with TRBJ1-1, and TRBD1 aligns with 9 junction nucleotides. The TCR sequence derives from a human donor with melanoma. The encoded CDR3 is CATVPTGGTEAFF. The DNA reads TGTGCCACGGTCCCGACAGGGGGCACTGAAGCTTTCTTT.